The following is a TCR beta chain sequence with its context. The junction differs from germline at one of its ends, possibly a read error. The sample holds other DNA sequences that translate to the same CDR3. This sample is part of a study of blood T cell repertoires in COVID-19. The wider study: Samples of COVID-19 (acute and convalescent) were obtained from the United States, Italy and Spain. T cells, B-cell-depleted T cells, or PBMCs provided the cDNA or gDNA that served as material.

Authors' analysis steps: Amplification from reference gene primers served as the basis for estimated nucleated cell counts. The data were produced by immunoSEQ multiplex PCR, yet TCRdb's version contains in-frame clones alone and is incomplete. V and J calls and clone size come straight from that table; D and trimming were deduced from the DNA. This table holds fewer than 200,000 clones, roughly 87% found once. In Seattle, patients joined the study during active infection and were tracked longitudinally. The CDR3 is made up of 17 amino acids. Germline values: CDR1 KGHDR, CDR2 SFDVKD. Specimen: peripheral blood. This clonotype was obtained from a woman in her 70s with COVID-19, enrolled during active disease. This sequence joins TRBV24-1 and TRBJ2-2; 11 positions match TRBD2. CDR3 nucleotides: TGTGCCACCAGTGAAACCACTAGCGGGAGTGTATCCGGGGAGTTGTTTTTT. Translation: CATSETTSGSVSGELFF.